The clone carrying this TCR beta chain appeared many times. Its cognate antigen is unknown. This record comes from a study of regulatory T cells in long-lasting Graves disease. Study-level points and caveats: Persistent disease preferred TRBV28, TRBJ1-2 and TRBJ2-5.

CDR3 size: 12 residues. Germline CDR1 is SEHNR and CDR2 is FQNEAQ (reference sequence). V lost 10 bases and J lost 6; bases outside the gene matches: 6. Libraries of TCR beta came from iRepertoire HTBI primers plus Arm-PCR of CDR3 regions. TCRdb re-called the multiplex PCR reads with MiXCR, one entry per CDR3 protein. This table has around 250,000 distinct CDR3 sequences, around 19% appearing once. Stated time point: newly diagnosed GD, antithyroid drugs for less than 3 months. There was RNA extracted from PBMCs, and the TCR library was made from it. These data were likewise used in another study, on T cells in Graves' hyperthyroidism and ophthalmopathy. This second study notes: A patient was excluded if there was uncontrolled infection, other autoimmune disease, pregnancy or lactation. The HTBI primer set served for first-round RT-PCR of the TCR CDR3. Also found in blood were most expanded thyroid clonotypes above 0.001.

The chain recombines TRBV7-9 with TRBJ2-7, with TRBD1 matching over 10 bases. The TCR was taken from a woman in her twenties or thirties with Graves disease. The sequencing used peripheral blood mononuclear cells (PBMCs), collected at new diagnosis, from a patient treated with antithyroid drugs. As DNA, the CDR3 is TGTGCCATCCGGGACAGGGGTCTCGAGCAGTACTTC. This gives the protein CAIRDRGLEQYF. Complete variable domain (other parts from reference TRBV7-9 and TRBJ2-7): DTGVSQNPRHKITKRGQNVTFRCDPISEHNRLYWYRQTLGQGPEFLTYFQNEAQLEKSRLLSDRFSAERPKGSFSTLEIQRTEQGDSAMYLCAIRDRGLEQYFGPGTRLTVT.